Presented here are 28 T cell receptor beta chains from one specimen sequenced in a study of cytomegalovirus exposure and HLA in healthy donors. Produced via immunoSEQ multiplex PCR; TCRdb's table is partial and in-frame only. Of some 160,000 clones listed, around nine tenths were seen once; the top ten hold 2.5% to 3.5%. Sequenced material: PBMCs. The receptors derive from a man younger than 30 in good health and CMV-seronegative.

The chain links TRBV7-2 to TRBJ1-2, with TRBD1 matching over 7 bases. Germline CDR1 is SGHTA and CDR2 is FQGNSA. This CDR3 spans 17 amino acids. With V trimmed by 2 bases and J by 4 bases, 13 bases remained unmatched. The CDR3 DNA reads as TGTGCCAGCAGCTTAATGACAGGGTCCCTATTGGGCTATGGCTACACCTTC. It encodes CASSLMTGSLLGYGYTF.

CDR3 nucleotide sequence: TGCGCCAGCAGCTTCCAGGGCCCTGGGACTAGCGGAGAGACCCAGTACTTC. Protein sequence: CASSFQGPGTSGETQYF. The rearrangement joins TRBV5-1 to TRBJ2-5; 11 bases line up with TRBD2. With 2 bases clipped from V and 4 bases from J, the junction kept 10 bases outside the gene matches. Germline CDR1 and CDR2: SGHRS and YFSETQ. This CDR3 contains 17 residues.

The genes are TRBV2 and TRBJ2-7; TRBD1 might be the D (7 bases). CDR3 length equals 15 residues. CDR1 is SNHLY, CDR2 FYNNEI, per germline. Deletions cut 3 bases from V and 2 bases from J, with 14 bases between. The CDR3 spells CASSEGRTGTYEQYF. For the CDR3, the DNA is TGTGCCAGCAGTGAGGGGAGGACAGGAACCTACGAGCAGTACTTC. The full variable domain, its missing parts supplied by reference TRBV2 and TRBJ2-7, is EPEVTQTPSHQVTQMGQEVILRCVPISNHLYFYWYRQILGQKVEFLVSFYNNEISEKSEIFDDQFSVERPDGSNFTLKIRSTKLEDSAMYFCASSEGRTGTYEQYFGPGTRLTVT.

This chain joins TRBV10-2 and TRBJ2-7, with D tentatively TRBD1 (5 bases). Trimming removed 2 bases from V and 4 bases from J, with 6 bases in between. The germline V gene has CDR1 WSHSY and CDR2 SAAADI. The CDR3 sequence is 12 residues long. The CDR3 coding sequence is TGCGCCAGCAGTGAGACAGGATACGAGCAGTACGTC. It yields the protein CASSETGYEQYV.

The V call is TRBV4-2, the J call TRBJ2-3, with TRBD1 identical over 9 bases. The V gene end was trimmed by 4 bases and the J gene end by 6 bases; junction bases not matched to a gene: 8. The CDR3 consists of 15 residues. The germline gives CDR1 LGHNA, CDR2 YNFKEQ. CDR3 protein: CASSLIRDRVDTQYF. As DNA, the CDR3 is TGTGCCAGCAGCCTGATCAGGGACAGGGTTGATACGCAGTATTTT.

The chain employs TRBV7-8 and TRBJ1-5; D is undetermined. V was pared by 5 bases and J by 7 bases, with 12 bases between. The germline V gene has CDR1 SGHVS and CDR2 FQNEAQ. The CDR3 runs to 13 residues. The CDR3 loop reads CASSLSHEQPQHF. CDR3 DNA sequence: TGTGCCAGCAGCCTCTCCCATGAGCAGCCCCAGCATTTT.

The chain recombines TRBV27 with TRBJ2-3; maybe TRBD2 (6 bases). This CDR3 is built from 14 residues. The germline CDR1 and CDR2 sequences are MNHEY and SMNVEV (reference sequence). The germline V and J ends were trimmed by 4 bases and 6 bases, with 14 bases remaining between them. The CDR3 region has the DNA TGTGCCAGCAGTTCGCGGGAAGTTCGGGATACGCAGTATTTT. It codes for CASSSREVRDTQYF.

The chain joins TRBV5-1 to TRBJ2-7; 7 positions agree with TRBD2. This CDR3 comprises 15 residues. CDR1 and CDR2 from the germline V gene are SGHRS and YFSETQ. With 4 bases clipped from V and 2 bases from J, the junction kept 9 bases outside the gene matches. CDR3 amino acids: CASSPEGGSPYEQYF. DNA of the CDR3: TGCGCCAGCAGCCCCGAGGGCGGGAGTCCCTACGAGCAGTACTTC.

In its sample, this clone was seen a few times. The V call is TRBV19, the J call TRBJ1-4; 10 bases fit TRBD1. The CDR3 spans 14 residues. Germline V lookup: CDR1 LNHDA, CDR2 SQIVND (reference sequence). V shed 8 bases, J shed 6 bases, and the junction held 6 bases outside the gene matches. CDR3 loop: CASEAGTGDEKLFF. Here the CDR3 DNA reads TGTGCCAGTGAGGCCGGGACAGGGGATGAAAAACTGTTTTTT.

This clone was recorded only once. This chain links TRBV30 with TRBJ1-2; TRBD1 is a possible D gene (5 bases). CDR3 length: 13 amino acids. The V end was cut by 1 base, the J end by 6 bases, with 12 bases between. CDR1 and CDR2 (germline): GTSNPN, SVGIG (reference sequence). CDR3 sequence reads: CAWSAGRGDGYTF. CDR3 nucleotides: TGTGCCTGGAGTGCCGGGAGGGGCGATGGCTACACCTTC.

J is TRBJ1-2 and V is TRBV7-9, with 10 bases lining up with TRBD1. Germline V gene data show CDR1 as SEHNR and CDR2 as FQNEAQ (reference sequence). This CDR3 has 16 amino acids. With V trimmed by 1 base and J by 4 bases, 6 bases remained unmatched. The CDR3 loop is CASSLEGQGISYGYTF. CDR3 in DNA: TGTGCCAGCAGCTTAGAGGGACAGGGGATAAGCTATGGCTACACCTTC.

The V call is TRBV27, the J call TRBJ2-1; 7 bases fit TRBD2. The trim removed 5 bases at V and 7 bases at J, leaving 11 bases unmatched. Germline V gene lookup returns CDR1 MNHEY and CDR2 SMNVEV (reference sequence). The CDR3 is 15 residues long. CDR3 sequence: CASSGRGREANEQFF. CDR3 coding DNA: TGTGCCAGCAGTGGCCGCGGCCGGGAGGCAAATGAGCAGTTCTTC.

The CDR3 region has the DNA TGTGCCAGCAGGGAGGGACAGCGTGATTCACCCCTCCACTTT. Translated, it gives CASREGQRDSPLHF. This chain links TRBV7-9 with TRBJ1-6, with 7 bases aligning to TRBD1. Germline assignment: CDR1 SEHNR and CDR2 FQNEAQ (reference sequence). V trimming: 6 bases; J trimming: 8 bases; junction bases outside the gene matches: 7. The CDR3 totals 14 residues.

CDR3 in amino acids: CASSLWGLAGEETQYF. In nucleotides, the CDR3 is TGCGCCAGCAGCTTGTGGGGACTAGCGGGGGAAGAGACCCAGTACTTC. The chain combines TRBV5-1 with TRBJ2-5; 14 nucleotides line up with TRBD2. This CDR3 has 16 residues. Germline loops: CDR1 SGHRS, CDR2 YFSETQ. The V gene end was trimmed by 1 base and the J gene end by 3 bases; junction bases not matched to a gene: 2. The full variable domain, rest sourced from reference TRBV5-1 and TRBJ2-5, is KAGVTQTPRYLIKTRGQQVTLSCSPISGHRSVSWYQQTPGQGLQFLFEYFSETQRNKGNFPGRFSGRQFSNSRSEMNVSTLELGDSALYLCASSLWGLAGEETQYFGPGTRLLVL.

This chain links TRBV6-1 with TRBJ1-1; D possibly corresponds to TRBD1 (5 bases). Trimming removed 11 bases from V and 4 bases from J, with 17 bases in between. Germline CDR1 and CDR2: MNHNS and SASEGT. The CDR3 consists of 13 residues. The CDR3 bases are TGTGCCTTCGGGGGGGGAGTACTCACTGAAGCTTTCTTT. It specifies CAFGGGVLTEAFF.

The chain couples TRBV6-5 to TRBJ1-3, with unresolved D. The V end lost 0 bases, the J end lost 9 bases, and 12 bases lay between the germline ends. This CDR3 is built from 14 residues. The germline gives CDR1 MNHEY, CDR2 SVGAGI. CDR3 region: CASSYSMRAPTIYF. The CDR3 DNA follows: TGTGCCAGCAGTTACTCGATGCGGGCCCCCACCATATATTTT.

V and J are TRBV10-3 and TRBJ2-1; 14 positions match TRBD2. The CDR3 loop spans 17 amino acids. J gave up 5 bases and V 5 bases, and 8 bases lay outside the gene matches. CDR1 is ENHRY, CDR2 SYGVKD, per germline. DNA of the CDR3: TGTGCCATCAGTCCTGGGACTAGCGGGGGCAGAAACAATGAGCAGTTCTTC. As protein: CAISPGTSGGRNNEQFF.

V is TRBV25-1 and J is TRBJ2-7; D remains unclear. The CDR3 totals 11 residues. Germline CDR1 and CDR2: MGHDK and SYGVNS. Trimming stripped 6 bases from V and 2 bases from J, with 5 bases between. The CDR3 coding sequence is TGTGCCAGCAGGGGCACCTACGAGCAGTACTTC. This sequence encodes CASRGTYEQYF.

The chain uses TRBV5-4 and TRBJ2-1, with 7 bases matching TRBD1. Germline loops: CDR1 SGHNT, CDR2 YYREEE (reference sequence). This CDR3 contains 16 residues. With V trimmed by 4 bases and J by 5 bases, 12 bases remained unmatched. The CDR3 DNA is TGTGCCAGCAGCCTGGGACAGAACGGATTAAACAATGAGCAGTTCTTC. It encodes CASSLGQNGLNNEQFF.

This clone came up once. The chain uses TRBV5-4 and TRBJ1-2, with D unclear. V lost 0 bases to trimming and J lost 5 bases, with 14 bases between them. The germline CDR1 and CDR2 sequences are SGHNT and YYREEE (reference sequence). CDR3 length equals 15 residues. The DNA of the CDR3 is TGTGCCAGCAGCTTGGATCCAGACGCGGGATATGGCTACACCTTC. It specifies CASSLDPDAGYGYTF.

This sequence joins TRBV4-1 and TRBJ2-7; 7 bases map to TRBD1. V trimming: 0 bases; J trimming: 7 bases; junction bases outside the gene matches: 12. The V gene's germline CDR1 is MGHRA and CDR2 YSYEKL. CDR3 size: 16 residues. CDR3 nucleotide sequence: TGCGCCAGCAGCCAAGAGGAATTGGGACAGATCCGGGAGCAGTACGTC. It specifies CASSQEELGQIREQYV.

The chain uses TRBV4-2 and TRBJ1-2, with 7 bases aligning to TRBD1. V shed 1 base, J shed 4 bases, and the junction held 3 bases outside the gene matches. Germline values: CDR1 LGHNA, CDR2 YNFKEQ. The CDR3 spans 14 residues. CDR3 sequence (DNA): TGTGCCAGCAGCCAAGTCCGGGACAGCTATGGCTACACCTTC. Its translation is CASSQVRDSYGYTF.

As DNA, the CDR3 is TGCGCCAGCAGCTTGGAGGGCGGGAGAACCTACAATGAGCAGTTCTTC. This sequence encodes CASSLEGGRTYNEQFF. The chain is built from TRBV5-1 and TRBJ2-1, with TRBD2 matching 7 bases. CDR3 length equals 16 residues. Looked up from germline, CDR1 is SGHRS and CDR2 is YFSETQ. V was pared by 0 bases and J by 2 bases, with 5 bases of the junction left unmatched. Looking up the rest from reference TRBV5-1 and TRBJ2-1 gives the full variable domain: KAGVTQTPRYLIKTRGQQVTLSCSPISGHRSVSWYQQTPGQGLQFLFEYFSETQRNKGNFPGRFSGRQFSNSRSEMNVSTLELGDSALYLCASSLEGGRTYNEQFFGPGTRLTVL.

The chain uses TRBV28 and TRBJ2-3, with D uncertain. There are 11 residues in the CDR3. CDR1 and CDR2 (germline): MDHEN, SYDVKM. V lost 6 bases and J 2 bases, leaving 3 bases between the germline ends. This CDR3 reads CASSSTDTQYF. The CDR3 nucleotides read TGTGCCAGCAGCTCCACAGATACGCAGTATTTT.

This clone showed up just once. The J gene is TRBJ2-7, the V gene TRBV27, with 8 nucleotides matching TRBD2. The CDR3 has 16 residues. Germline values: CDR1 MNHEY, CDR2 SMNVEV (reference sequence). J lost 5 bases, V lost 5 bases, and 14 bases had no gene match. The CDR3 nucleotides read TGTGCCAGCAGTCCGACCCTTCCCGGGACTAGTCACGAGCAGTACTTC. Its protein is CASSPTLPGTSHEQYF.

This clone appeared a single time. The chain links TRBV29-1 to TRBJ1-1; D gene ambiguous. The germline gives CDR1 SQVTM, CDR2 ANQGSEA. Between the trimmed V and J ends, which lost 6 bases and 2 bases, there was a span of 10 bases. The CDR3 totals 12 residues. CDR3 region: CSVGAGNTEAFF. The CDR3 DNA follows: TGCAGCGTCGGCGCAGGAAACACTGAAGCTTTCTTT.

The J gene is TRBJ1-2, the V gene TRBV28, with D unclear. Trimming removed 3 bases from V and 2 bases from J, with 13 bases in between. The length of the CDR3 is 15 residues. The germline gives CDR1 MDHEN, CDR2 SYDVKM. The CDR3 sequence: CASSLINYKNYGYTF. CDR3 sequence (DNA): TGTGCCAGCAGTTTGATAAACTACAAGAACTATGGCTACACCTTC.

This chain links TRBV7-9 with TRBJ2-5; 7 bases agree with TRBD1. This CDR3 has 15 residues. Trimming at V came to 5 bases and at J to 5 bases, leaving 11 bases not matched to a gene. CDR1 and CDR2 (germline): SEHNR, FQNEAQ (reference sequence). The CDR3 reads CASSPTGTVGETQYF. CDR3 sequence (DNA): TGTGCCAGCAGCCCCACCGGGACAGTCGGGGAGACCCAGTACTTC.